This T cell receptor beta chain appears in the sequencing data of a study of blood T cell repertoires in COVID-19. Study at large: The United States, Italy and Spain provided the acute and convalescent COVID-19 samples. Nucleic acid was either cDNA or gDNA, and it came from T cells, B-cell-depleted T cells, or PBMCs.

In the original workflow: Counts of nucleated cells, estimated from reference gene primer amplification, were obtained. Clones were read by immunoSEQ multiplex PCR, and TCRdb kept only the in-frame ones, dropping some. The V and J calls and clone size were taken over from that table, and D and trimming were inferred from the DNA. The sample yields 75,000 to 95,000 clones, around 87% seen once. V lost 4 bases and J lost 0, with 11 bases in between. The CDR3 runs 15 residues. CDR1 is SGHKS and CDR2 is YYEKEE in the germline V gene (reference sequence). The receptor was isolated from a human donor in a cohort sampled during active COVID-19. This sequence joins TRBV5-5 and TRBJ1-3, with D possibly matching TRBD1 (5 bases). Specimen: peripheral blood. The CDR3 region has the DNA TGTGCCAGCAGCCCCCCTGGGGCCTCTGGAAACACCATATATTTT. Residues: CASSPPGASGNTIYF.